This T cell receptor beta chain was found in a study of CD8 T cells in ankylosing spondylitis. In TCRdb, the 5' RACE reads were re-called with MiXCR into one record per CDR3 protein. The top ten hold around 3.4% of the sample, which has around 490,000 distinct CDR3 sequences, approximately 5.3% seen once. The CDR3 has 15 amino acids. The germline CDR1 and CDR2 sequences are LGHDT and YNNKEL (reference sequence). V was trimmed by 0 bases and J by 3 bases, leaving 8 bases between them. This clonotype has more than one count but fewer than ten. Antigen specificity is unknown. Regarding the study as a whole: Characteristic of ankylosing spondylitis blood, it appeared, was a TCR beta motif comprising about eight highly homologous variants. Matched synovial fluid from ankylosing spondylitis patients was reported to be enriched for disease-linked clones.

The rearrangement joins TRBV3-1 to TRBJ1-4; TRBD1 is a possible D gene (5 bases). Sequenced input: blood, either unsorted or a sorted T cell fraction (not recorded which). The clonotype originates from a male donor with ankylosing spondylitis. The CDR3 is CASSQDGTANEKLFF. The CDR3 nucleotides are TGTGCCAGCAGCCAAGACGGGACGGCTAATGAAAAACTGTTTTTT. The entire variable domain, with the rest obtained from reference TRBV3-1 and TRBJ1-4, is as follows: DTAVSQTPKYLVTQMGNDKSIKCEQNLGHDTMYWYKQDSKKFLKIMFSYNNKELIINETVPNRFSPKSPDKAHLNLHINSLELGDSAVYFCASSQDGTANEKLFFGSGTQLSVL.